This TCR beta chain was identified during a study of blood T cell repertoires in COVID-19. Study information: Acute and convalescent COVID-19 specimens originated in the United States, Italy and Spain.

This clone was recorded only once. TCRdb's copy holds only in-frame clones and misses some; the assay was immunoSEQ multiplex PCR. The sample holds 200,000 to 250,000 clones, around 84% seen once. V dropped 2 bases and J dropped 1; count of bases not matched to a gene: 2. This CDR3 region has 14 residues. The germline V gene has CDR1 SGHNT and CDR2 YYREEE (reference sequence). The sequenced sample was peripheral blood. This chain links TRBV5-4 with TRBJ2-5; TRBD1 aligns across 7 bases. This receptor was taken from a woman in her sixties or seventies who had recovered from COVID-19. The CDR3 bases are TGTGCCAGCAGCTTTAGGGGGCCCCAAGAGACCCAGTACTTC. Translated, it gives CASSFRGPQETQYF.